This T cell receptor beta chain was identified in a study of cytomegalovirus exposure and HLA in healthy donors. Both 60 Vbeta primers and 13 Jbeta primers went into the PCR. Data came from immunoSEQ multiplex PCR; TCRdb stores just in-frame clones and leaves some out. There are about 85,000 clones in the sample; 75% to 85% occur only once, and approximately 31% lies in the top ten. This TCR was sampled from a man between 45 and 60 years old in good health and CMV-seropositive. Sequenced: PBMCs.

This CDR3 reads CASSLYEGRGTDTQYF. DNA of the CDR3: TGTGCCAGCAGTTTATACGAGGGCAGGGGTACAGATACGCAGTATTTT. The chain joins TRBV27 to TRBJ2-3, with D maybe TRBD1 (6 bases). V was trimmed by 1 base and J by 3 bases, leaving 14 bases between them. Germline V gene sequence: CDR1 MNHEY, CDR2 SMNVEV (reference sequence). This CDR3 has 16 residues.